This entry is about one TCR beta chain. The CDR3 covers 19 residues. CDR1 is LGHNA and CDR2 is YSLEER in the germline V gene. The V gene end was trimmed by 1 base and the J gene end by 4 bases; junction bases not matched to a gene: 15. Measured with immunoSEQ multiplex PCR; TCRdb has only the in-frame clones, and not every one. Of about 220,000 clones listed, approximately 85% are singletons. The data are from a study of blood T cell repertoires in COVID-19. The chain links TRBV4-3 to TRBJ1-3; TRBD1 agrees at 8 bases. Sequenced: peripheral blood. The sequence was obtained from a woman aged 70 to 79 with COVID-19, enrolled during active disease. CDR3 sequence (DNA): TGCGCCAGCAGCCAAGTGGCATCCGGACAGGGTATAGGGGGAAACACCATATATTTT. This translates into CASSQVASGQGIGGNTIYF.